The present entry profiles one TCR beta chain with its context. Its antigen is unknown. No much larger clone is present one base from it, and per-base qualities are unavailable. The library was produced with the immunoSEQ multiplex PCR assay. For most patients, genomic DNA was isolated with the Qiagen DNeasy Blood and Tissue Kit and sent frozen to Adaptive Biotechnologies for TCR sequencing. Adaptive Biotechnologies carried out high-throughput TCR-beta CDR3 sequencing of genomic DNA for most patients. In the authors' own workflow: Adaptive's ImmunoSEQ software supplied the TCR sequencing data for about 18 patients, while MiXCR and VDJtools were used to process a few other patients. To correct CD4 versus CD8 sorting errors, any sequence found in both subsets at a frequency ratio below 5:1 was removed. CDR3 nucleotide sequences shared between donor and recipient were removed because the origin of such sequences could not be assigned. To be classed as alloreactive, a clone needed at least 2-fold expansion over unstimulated cells and a minimum CFSE-low frequency of 0.002% (template counts) or 0.001% (read counts). Mappable clones were those detected in sequenced pre-transplant spleen, lymph node, or MLR CFSE-low populations of the donor or recipient. The cumulative frequency of alloreactive clones was calculated as a percentage of all sequences, weighted by copy number. As stored in TCRdb, this immuneACCESS dataset retains in-frame rearrangements with V and J assigned. A fraction of the clones does not appear; measured against another copy, unresolved V genes explain less than half of the discrepancy, and the remainder lacks a known reason. V, J and clone size are taken as reported in that table, and D and trimming were inferred from the DNA itself. In all, the sample holds around 88,000 clones, and around 86% of those were seen once. The ten top clones hold about a sixth of the sample.

The sample originates from a study of graft-versus-host responses after intestinal transplantation (dated by TCRdb to 2020 to 2022). In terms of the full investigation: The transplants that recipients got were multivisceral, liver-intestinal, or isolated intestinal. Every recipient was given anti-thymocyte globulin induction, followed by around three years of maintenance tacrolimus and steroids. After intestinal transplantation, graft-versus-host and host-versus-graft alloreactive T cell clones in the graft, circulation and bone marrow were tracked using bulk TCR-beta CDR3 sequencing. To identify alloreactive clones, pre-transplant mixed lymphocyte reaction products were sequenced and compared with unstimulated pre-transplant donor and recipient T cells. The cohort enrolled fewer than 25 intestinal transplant recipients including one retransplant, and a few patients lacking pretransplant specimens were excluded. Donor T cell macrochimerism was defined as a peak of at least 4% donor T cells among recipient peripheral blood mononuclear cells. Samples from three later patients were sequenced in-house on an Illumina MiSeq with MiXCR processing rather than by the commercial service. The full study reports these points: GvH clones were found in recipient bone marrow, and some of the GvH clones appeared earlier in ileal mucosa or blood, which is consistent with an intestinal mucosal origin. Early after transplant, peak levels of circulating GvH clones were associated with declines in HvG clones. In the allografts of patients with donor T cell macrochimerism, GvH to HvG T cell clonal ratios were high. Conclusions were limited by the relatively low number and heterogeneity of intestinal transplant patients.

Sample time point, as interpreted from the label and publication: cells obtained before transplantation from donor or recipient. CD3+CD4+ and CD3+CD8+ populations were FACS-sorted from unstimulated pre-transplant donor and recipient cells taken from spleen or lymph nodes. CDR1 and CDR2, looked up from the germline V gene, are LGHNA and YNFKEQ. For this chain, trimming is 1 base at the V end and 6 bases at the J end, and the number of junction bases without a gene match is 8. The CDR3 runs 15 residues from the cysteine to the phenylalanine. CDR3 DNA is the only sequence kept; it has 45 bases, read in frame from the first base.

The origin of this receptor is a human donor who received an intestinal transplant. The sample consisted of unstimulated CD8+ T cells sorted from spleen or lymph node cells, taken before intestinal transplant. This chain is built from TRBV4-2 and TRBJ1-1, and TRBD1 matches 7 of the central bases. Here is the DNA: TGTGCCAGCAGCCAAGGGGAGGGGGCGTGGGCTGAAGCTTTCTTT. Its coded protein is CASSQGEGAWAEAFF.